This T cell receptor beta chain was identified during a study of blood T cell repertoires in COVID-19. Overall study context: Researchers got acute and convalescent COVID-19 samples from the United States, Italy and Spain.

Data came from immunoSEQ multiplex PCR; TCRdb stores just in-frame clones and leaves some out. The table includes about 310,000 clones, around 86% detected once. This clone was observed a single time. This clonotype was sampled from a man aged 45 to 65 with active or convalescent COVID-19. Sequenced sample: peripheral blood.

DNA of the CDR3: TGTGCCAGCTCACCACCGCGGGGGAGCTCCTACGAGCAGTACTTC. Its translation: CASSPPRGSSYEQYF. This rearrangement joins TRBV18 to TRBJ2-7; TRBD2 matches 7 bases. J was trimmed by 0 bases and V by 0 bases; bases with no gene match: 2. CDR1 KGHSH and CDR2 LQKENI come from the germline V gene. The CDR3 consists of 15 residues.